This T cell receptor beta chain was sequenced for a study of PD-L1 blockade in urothelial cancer. The CDR3 has 15 amino acids. V was cut by 7 bases and J by 0 bases, with 14 bases left in between. CDR1 LNHDA and CDR2 SQIVND come from the germline V gene (reference sequence). Measured with immunoSEQ multiplex PCR; TCRdb has only the in-frame clones, and not every one. The sample lists around 100,000 clones, around 86% occurring once. Time point of the sample: pretreatment peripheral blood. The sequence was obtained from a man between 60 and 75 years old with urothelial cancer. This sample comprised PBMCs, obtained around atezolizumab (anti-PD-L1) treatment. V and J are TRBV19 and TRBJ2-3, with D tentatively TRBD1 (6 bases). The CDR3 nucleotides are TGTGCCAGTACTATGGGTCAGGGGAGCACAGATACGCAGTATTTT. Protein sequence: CASTMGQGSTDTQYF.